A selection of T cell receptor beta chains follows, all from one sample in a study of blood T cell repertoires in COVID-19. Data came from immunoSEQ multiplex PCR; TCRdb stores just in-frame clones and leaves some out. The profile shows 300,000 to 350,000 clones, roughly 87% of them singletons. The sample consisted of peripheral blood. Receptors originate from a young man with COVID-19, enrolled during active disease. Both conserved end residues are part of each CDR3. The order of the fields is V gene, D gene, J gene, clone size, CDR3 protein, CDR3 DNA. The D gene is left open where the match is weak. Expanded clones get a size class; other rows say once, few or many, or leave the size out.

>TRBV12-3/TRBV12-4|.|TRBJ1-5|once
CASSAGWRQPQHF
TGTGCCAGCAGTGCGGGGTGGCGTCAGCCCCAGCATTTT
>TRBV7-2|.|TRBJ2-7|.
CASSREAGEQYF
TGTGCCAGCAGCCGGGAAGCGGGCGAGCAGTACTTC
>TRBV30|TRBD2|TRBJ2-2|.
CAWRLLAGAPRGGELFF
TGTGCCTGGAGACTTCTAGCGGGAGCCCCAAGGGGCGGGGAGCTGTTTTTT
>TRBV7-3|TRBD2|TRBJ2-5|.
CASSLGTSGETQYF
TGTGCCAGCAGCTTAGGGACTAGCGGGGAGACCCAGTACTTC
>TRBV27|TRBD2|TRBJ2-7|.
CASRALAGGYEQYF
TGTGCCAGCAGGGCCTTAGCGGGAGGCTACGAGCAGTACTTC
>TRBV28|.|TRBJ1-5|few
CASSLLRGTNQPQHF
TGTGCCAGCAGTTTGCTCAGGGGAACCAATCAGCCCCAGCATTTT
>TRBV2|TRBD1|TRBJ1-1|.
CASERTGTNTEAFF
TGTGCCAGCGAACGGACAGGAACGAACACTGAAGCTTTCTTT
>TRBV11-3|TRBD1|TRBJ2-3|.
CASSPRTGESTDTQYF
TGTGCCAGCAGCCCCCGGACAGGGGAGAGCACAGATACGCAGTATTTT
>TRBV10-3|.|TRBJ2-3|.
CAIRAGRGTDTQYF
TGTGCCATCAGGGCGGGGCGGGGCACAGATACGCAGTATTTT
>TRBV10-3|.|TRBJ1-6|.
CAISEVEDSSSPLHF
TGTGCCATCAGTGAGGTGGAGGACTCGAGTTCACCCCTCCACTTT
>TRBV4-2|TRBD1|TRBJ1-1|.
CASSQLTGYTNTEAFF
TGTGCCAGCAGCCAACTGACAGGGTATACGAACACTGAAGCTTTCTTT
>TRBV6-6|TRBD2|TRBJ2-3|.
CASSFSRGGQDTQYF
TGTGCCAGCAGTTTCTCCCGGGGGGGCCAAGATACGCAGTATTTT
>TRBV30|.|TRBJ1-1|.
CAWSSGNTEAFF
TGTGCCTGGAGTTCAGGGAACACTGAAGCTTTCTTT
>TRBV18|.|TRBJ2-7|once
CASSPPSMATYEQYF
TGTGCCAGCTCACCTCCCTCAATGGCCACCTACGAGCAGTACTTC
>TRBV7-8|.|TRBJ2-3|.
CASSLRRGQESTDTQYF
TGTGCCAGCAGCTTACGGAGAGGGCAGGAGAGCACAGATACGCAGTATTTT
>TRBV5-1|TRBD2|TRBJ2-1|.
CASSYIAGGPNEQFF
TGCGCCAGCAGCTATATAGCGGGGGGGCCTAATGAGCAGTTCTTC
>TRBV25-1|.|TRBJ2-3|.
CASSEQGWYDTDTQYF
TGTGCCAGCAGTGAACAGGGGTGGTACGACACAGATACGCAGTATTTT
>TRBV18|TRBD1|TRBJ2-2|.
CASSLQGSGELFF
TGTGCCAGCTCACTACAGGGGAGCGGGGAGCTGTTTTTT